The clone carrying this T cell receptor beta chain was recorded only once. Some clones are missing from TCRdb's copy, which holds only in-frame ones; the method was immunoSEQ multiplex PCR. The top ten clones hold roughly 0.3% of a sample with about 75,000 clones, around 97% of them seen once. These data originate in a study of technical replicates of blood from a few donors. Trimming took 5 bases from V and 4 from J, leaving 11 bases between them. The V gene's germline CDR1 is SEHNR and CDR2 FQNEAQ (reference sequence). The CDR3 runs to 13 residues. The chain couples TRBV7-9 to TRBJ1-1; a possible D gene is TRBD1 (6 bases). The clonotype was recovered from a human donor in good health. What was sequenced was T cells isolated from PBMCs. The CDR3 spells CASSLQGGTEAFF. CDR3 bases: TGTGCCAGCAGCCTCCAAGGGGGCACTGAAGCTTTCTTT. The full variable domain, in which reference TRBV7-9 and TRBJ1-1 provide the parts outside the CDR3, is DTGVSQNPRHKITKRGQNVTFRCDPISEHNRLYWYRQTLGQGPEFLTYFQNEAQLEKSRLLSDRFSAERPKGSFSTLEIQRTEQGDSAMYLCASSLQGGTEAFFGQGTRLTVV.